Listed here is a single T cell receptor beta chain. In its sample, this clone was seen once. The target of this receptor is not known. No per-base quality is available; no much larger clone lies one base away. Each collaborating institution followed its own protocols to collect whole blood in K2EDTA tubes. For TCRbeta analysis, collaborators shipped samples in one of three forms: frozen whole blood, isolated PBMCs, or DNA extracted from either of those sample types. TCRbeta CDR3 regions were amplified from genomic DNA by means of the immunoSEQ Assay, a bias-controlled multiplex PCR. For the original study's pipeline: The number of nucleated cells in each sample was estimated from the amplification of reference gene primers within the assay. Sequence reads were collapsed and filtered to measure the absolute abundance of every unique TCRbeta CDR3 rearrangement. For each sample, productive Simpson clonality was calculated by taking the square root of Simpson's diversity index across productive rearrangements. In its TCRdb copy, this immuneACCESS table keeps in-frame sequences only and misses some clones. Where compared with another copy, unresolved V genes explain less than half of these, and the others have no known cause. The V and J calls and clone size are taken from that table; D and trimming were inferred from the DNA. The sample records tens of thousands of clones, approximately 88% of which are singletons. The ten largest account for roughly 6.1% of the sample.

This sample stems from a study of blood T cell repertoires in COVID-19 (dated by TCRdb to 2020 to 2021). Notes on the research overall: Collaborator samples came from the United States, Italy and Spain and covered acute and convalescent phases of COVID-19. Deeply sampled blood TCRbeta repertoires from subjects exposed to, actively infected with, or recovered from COVID-19 were included in the dataset. Nearly every sample came with metadata listing a de-identified subject ID, COVID-19 status, age in years and sex. Where HLA class I and class II types were available, the types were taken from metadata supplied by the sample provider, not from assay-based typing. The repertoires were released in a freely available public database meant as a resource for research on the immune response to SARS-CoV-2. The samples were drawn from the first 160 participants of the ongoing ImmuneRACE study and from over 950 subjects provided by 6 global collaborators. The material from the prospective study consisted of cDNA or gDNA derived from T cells, B-cell-depleted T cells, or PBMCs. Beyond this particular receptor, the publication reports: The amount of clinical and demographic metadata varied by source and participant and was provided uncurated.

The V and J ends are trimmed by 4 bases and 1 base, leaving 16 bases between them. The cysteine opens and the phenylalanine closes a CDR3 of 15 amino acids. Only CDR3 DNA is held: 45 bases, read in frame from base 1. Looking up the germline V gene (reference sequence) yields CDR1 GTSNPN and CDR2 SVGIG. The sequenced sample consisted of peripheral blood. The clonotype was recovered from a woman aged 45-65 years with acute or convalescent COVID-19. The sequence is built from TRBV30 and TRBJ1-1; the D segment cannot be called with confidence. The CDR3 reads CAWIPRGVPNTEAFF. The DNA sequence is given as TGTGCCTGGATCCCTCGCGGAGTTCCGAACACTGAAGCTTTCTTT.